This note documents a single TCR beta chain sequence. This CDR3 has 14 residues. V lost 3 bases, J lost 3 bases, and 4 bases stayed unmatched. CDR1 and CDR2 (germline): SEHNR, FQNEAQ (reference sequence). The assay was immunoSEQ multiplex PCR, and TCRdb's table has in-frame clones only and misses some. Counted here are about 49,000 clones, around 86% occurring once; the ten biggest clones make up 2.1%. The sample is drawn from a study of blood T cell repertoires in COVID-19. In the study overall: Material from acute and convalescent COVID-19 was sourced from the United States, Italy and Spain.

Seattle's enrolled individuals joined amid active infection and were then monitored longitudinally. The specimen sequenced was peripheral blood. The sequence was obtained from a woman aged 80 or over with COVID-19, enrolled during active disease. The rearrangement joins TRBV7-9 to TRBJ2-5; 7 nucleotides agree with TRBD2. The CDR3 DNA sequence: TGTGCCAGCAGCTTTAGGGGAGGGGAAGAGACCCAGTACTTC. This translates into CASSFRGGEETQYF.